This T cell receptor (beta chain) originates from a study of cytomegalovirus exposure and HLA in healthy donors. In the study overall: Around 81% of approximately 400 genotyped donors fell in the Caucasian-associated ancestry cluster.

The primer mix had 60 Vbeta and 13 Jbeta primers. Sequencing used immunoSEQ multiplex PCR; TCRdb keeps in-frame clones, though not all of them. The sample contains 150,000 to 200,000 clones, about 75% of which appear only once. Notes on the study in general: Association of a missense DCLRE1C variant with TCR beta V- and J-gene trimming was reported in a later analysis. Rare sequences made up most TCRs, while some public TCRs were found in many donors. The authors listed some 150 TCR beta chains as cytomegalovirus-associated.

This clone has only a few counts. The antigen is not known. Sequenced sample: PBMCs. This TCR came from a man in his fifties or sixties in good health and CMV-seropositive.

The CDR3 loop is CASSLEGLFDYEQYF. The CDR3 region has the DNA TGTGCCAGCAGCCTTGAAGGACTCTTCGATTACGAGCAGTACTTC. V and J are TRBV4-2 and TRBJ2-7; tentatively, D is TRBD2 (5 bases). V was clipped by 4 bases and J by 4 bases, with 17 bases between them. Germline lookup yields CDR1 LGHNA and CDR2 YNFKEQ. The CDR3 loop spans 15 amino acids.